This T cell receptor (beta chain) was profiled in a study of OX40 agonist ivuxolimab in advanced cancers. With V trimmed by 2 bases and J by 4 bases, 8 bases remained unmatched. The CDR3 totals 16 residues. The germline gives CDR1 SGHDT, CDR2 YYEEEE. This clone was seen more than once but under ten times. Generated by immunoSEQ multiplex PCR, the TCRdb table keeps only in-frame clones and is missing some. The sample lists 99,000 or so clones; approximately 80% were seen once. The source was CD4+ or CD8+ T cells sorted from blood, collected in a trial of the OX40 agonist ivuxolimab. This sequence was found in an adult with an advanced solid tumor such as melanoma, head and neck, liver or kidney cancer. The chain has TRBV5-6 and TRBJ1-3, with 8 bases that match TRBD1. CDR3 loop: CASSFPGQESGNTIYF. The CDR3 coding sequence is TGTGCCAGCAGCTTTCCGGGACAGGAATCCGGAAACACCATATATTTT.